This passage covers 4 T cell receptor beta chains from one sample sequenced in a study of the immune and genomic landscape of osteosarcoma. The assay was immunoSEQ multiplex PCR, and TCRdb's table has in-frame clones only and misses some. Among roughly 10,000 clones listed, 60% to 85% were seen once. The post-treatment osteosarcoma tumors were primary, local recurrence or metastasis specimens from poor-prognosis patients. Sequencing input: osteosarcoma tumor tissue from the lung. The receptors were sampled from a human donor with osteosarcoma.

V gene TRBV10-1 combines with J gene TRBJ1-4; 7 bases are a match to TRBD1. Germline V CDR1 and CDR2: WNHNN, SYGVQD (reference sequence). Trimming removed 2 bases from V and 8 bases from J; junction bases left unmatched: 8. The CDR3 has 15 amino acids. CDR3 nucleotides: TGCGCCAGCAGTGAGGAGGGGGCCTCCTCGGAAAAACTGTTTTTT. Protein: CASSEEGASSEKLFF.

J is TRBJ2-3 and V is TRBV7-2; possible D gene TRBD2, 6 bases. V shed 1 base and J shed 0 bases, with 8 bases lying between them. CDR3 length: 15 amino acids. The germline CDR1 and CDR2 sequences are SGHTA and FQGNSA. CDR3 sequence: CASSLVGTSTDTQYF. CDR3 nucleotide sequence: TGTGCCAGCAGCTTAGTTGGGACTAGCACAGATACGCAGTATTTT.

J is TRBJ2-5 and V is TRBV4-1; D call uncertain. The CDR3 has 11 residues. V was clipped by 2 bases and J by 2 bases, with 0 bases between them. The germline V gene has CDR1 MGHRA and CDR2 YSYEKL. CDR3 sequence: CASSQQETQYF. The CDR3 DNA follows: TGCGCCAGCAGCCAACAAGAGACCCAGTACTTC.

This chain connects TRBV6-6 to TRBJ2-5, with 11 bases fitting TRBD1. V lost 6 bases, J lost 5 bases, and 11 bases stayed unmatched. This CDR3 contains 16 residues. CDR1 is MNHNY and CDR2 is SVGAGI in the germline V gene (reference sequence). The CDR3 DNA reads TGTGCCAGCAGCCAACCGGACAGGGGGCGCCGGGAGACCCAGTACTTC. Its protein product is CASSQPDRGRRETQYF.